This T cell receptor (beta chain) was found in a study of T-cell reconstitution after alpha-beta-depleted transplantation in children. This clonotype was counted between two and nine times. The CDR3 covers 17 residues. V was clipped by 2 bases and J by 9 bases; unmatched bases: 12. Looked up from germline, CDR1 is SGHTA and CDR2 is FQGTGA. Construction of the TCRbeta library involved unique molecular identifiers. TCRdb used MiXCR to reprocess the PCR reads, holding one entry per CDR3 protein. The sample carries about 640,000 distinct CDR3 sequences, approximately 16% recorded once. This TCR came from a human donor who donated a stem cell graft to a child with acute myeloid leukemia. This specimen was PBMCs from the stem cell graft donor, taken from the stem cell graft. The chain links TRBV7-3 to TRBJ2-1, with TRBD2 matching 11 bases. The CDR3 DNA reads TGTGCCAGCAGCTTACCCCCCGGCCTAGCGGGGGGTGGTGAGCAGTTCTTC. This gives the protein CASSLPPGLAGGGEQFF.